Each of the 22 T cell receptor beta chains below was sequenced from the same sample in a study of blood T cells in healthy people across ages. It was with a sample-barcoded 5' primer and a J-beta primer mix that a second PCR of roughly 6 to 12 cycles was run. TCRdb redid the calling of the 5' RACE reads with MiXCR, one entry per CDR3 protein. Among about 730,000 distinct CDR3 sequences listed, roughly 43% were seen once. The sequencing sample was made of blood. These TCRs come from a woman aged 55-75 years in good health.

In this sample, this clonotype turned up a few times. V is TRBV5-1 and J is TRBJ2-5; D assignment may be TRBD1 or TRBD2 (5 bases each). The CDR3 has 15 residues. The germline V gene has CDR1 SGHRS and CDR2 YFSETQ. Trimming shortened V by 0 bases and J by 1 base, and 10 bases separated the two germline ends. The CDR3 loop is CASSLVPGAQETQYF. In DNA form, the CDR3 reads TGCGCCAGCAGCTTGGTCCCCGGGGCCCAAGAGACCCAGTACTTC. Together with reference TRBV5-1 and TRBJ2-5, the CDR3 gives the full variable domain: KAGVTQTPRYLIKTRGQQVTLSCSPISGHRSVSWYQQTPGQGLQFLFEYFSETQRNKGNFPGRFSGRQFSNSRSEMNVSTLELGDSALYLCASSLVPGAQETQYFGPGTRLLVL.

The V and J genes are TRBV6-5 and TRBJ2-4, with no clear D. CDR3 length equals 12 residues. V lost 5 bases and J lost 13, with 15 bases in between. Germline V lookup: CDR1 MNHEY, CDR2 SVGAGI. The CDR3 DNA reads TGTGCCAGCAGTCCCGGTGTAGGAGTGCAGTACTTC. Translation: CASSPGVGVQYF.

This clonotype came up many times. This rearrangement joins TRBV10-3 to TRBJ2-3; D ambiguous. CDR3 size: 15 residues. The germline V gene encodes CDR1 ENHRY and CDR2 SYGVKD. V dropped 1 base and J dropped 1 base, with 9 bases sitting between them. This chain's CDR3 is CAISELQRGTDTQYF. CDR3 nucleotide sequence: TGTGCCATCAGTGAGTTACAGCGAGGCACAGATACGCAGTATTTT.

On this clonotype itself: A single base separates this from a much larger clone, so it may be a read error. The rearrangement joins TRBV10-3 to TRBJ2-5; TRBD1 aligns across 7 bases. Germline CDR1 is ENHRY and CDR2 is SYGVKD. The trim removed 5 bases at V and 11 bases at J, leaving 8 bases unmatched. This CDR3 spans 12 amino acids. The CDR3 nucleotides are TGTGCCATCAGTTCAGGGGGTGATGAGCAGTACTTC. Amino acid sequence: CAISSGGDEQYF.

The chain employs TRBV28 and TRBJ2-7, with TRBD2 matching 9 bases. J gave up 0 bases and V 4 bases, and 7 bases lay outside the gene matches. Germline V gene data show CDR1 as MDHEN and CDR2 as SYDVKM. This CDR3 is 16 amino acids long. The CDR3 region is CASSSSAGGRSYEQYF. The DNA for the CDR3 is TGTGCCAGCAGTTCCTCAGCGGGAGGCCGCTCCTACGAGCAGTACTTC.

The gene calls are TRBV15 and TRBJ2-5, with D maybe TRBD1 (5 bases). The CDR3 length is 16 residues. Germline V gene lookup returns CDR1 LNHNV and CDR2 YYDKDF (reference sequence). Trimming pared 3 bases from V and 4 bases from J, leaving 18 bases between. In DNA, the CDR3 is TGTGCCACCAGCAGTCATGGGGCTAGTTCGAGAGAGACCCAGTACTTC. Its translation is CATSSHGASSRETQYF.

This clonotype came up a few times. An end of the junction differs from the germline gene, which may be a read error. V is TRBV28 and J is TRBJ2-7; 11 bases are shared with TRBD2. CDR1 is MDHEN, CDR2 SYDVKM, per germline. CDR3 length: 15 residues. CDR3 region: CARSLIGLAGGEQYF. The CDR3 DNA reads TGTGCCCGCAGTTTAATTGGGCTAGCGGGAGGCGAACAGTACTTC.

The gene calls are TRBV3-1 and TRBJ2-3, with 10 bases aligning to TRBD1. Germline CDR1 and CDR2: LGHDT and YNNKEL (reference sequence). The J segment lost 4 bases and the V segment lost 6 bases, leaving 4 bases of the junction unmatched. This CDR3 has 14 residues. CDR3 nucleotides: TGTGCCAGCAGGCGGACAGGGGGTGCAGATACGCAGTATTTT. As protein: CASRRTGGADTQYF.

Regarding this clonotype: The junction differs from germline at one of its ends, possibly a read error. The rearrangement uses TRBV7-9 and TRBJ1-2; unclear D gene. Per germline, CDR1 SEHNR and CDR2 FQNEAQ (reference sequence). The CDR3 loop spans 13 amino acids. In DNA, the CDR3 is TGTGCCAGCAACGACTTAACCGGGGTTGGCTGCACCTTC. This translates into CASNDLTGVGCTF.

This clonotype was observed a handful of times. This chain joins TRBV27 and TRBJ1-2, with TRBD1 identical over 10 bases. Germline V gene data show CDR1 as MNHEY and CDR2 as SMNVEV (reference sequence). Unmatched junction bases numbered 4, after V lost 5 bases and J lost 1 base. CDR3 size: 15 residues. The CDR3 bases are TGTGCCAGCAGTCTGGGACAGGGGTTTAACTATGGCTACACCTTC. Its translation is CASSLGQGFNYGYTF.

In its sample, this clonotype was seen once. This could be a read error, since a much larger clone is one nucleotide away. The chain joins TRBV4-2 to TRBJ2-1, with 8 nucleotides matching TRBD2. Germline values: CDR1 LGHNA, CDR2 YNFKEQ. This CDR3 spans 16 amino acids. CDR3 protein: CASSQAASGGYSEQFF. CDR3 DNA sequence: TGTGCCAGCAGCCAGGCCGCGAGCGGGGGCTACAGTGAGCAGTTCTTC.

The V call is TRBV7-8, the J call TRBJ1-2; 7 bases match TRBD1. CDR1 and CDR2 (germline): SGHVS, FQNEAQ. J was trimmed by 6 bases and V by 6 bases; bases with no gene match: 7. This CDR3 region has 13 residues. The CDR3 here is CASSPDRDNGYTF. The CDR3 DNA is TGTGCCAGCAGTCCAGACAGGGATAATGGCTACACCTTC.

CDR3 sequence reads: CASSLGGLGQETQYF. The CDR3 nucleotides read TGTGCCAGCAGTCTGGGGGGGCTGGGCCAAGAGACCCAGTACTTC. V usage is TRBV12-3 or TRBV12-4 and J usage is TRBJ2-5, with a weak D call TRBD2 (7 bases). The CDR3 runs 15 residues. Trimming cost V 5 bases and J 1 base, with 14 bases left between them.

CDR3 sequence: CSVDDDRAGRETQYF. As DNA, the CDR3 is TGCAGCGTTGACGACGACAGGGCTGGTCGAGAGACCCAGTACTTC. This chain links TRBV29-1 with TRBJ2-5; 7 positions match TRBD1. V lost 3 bases and J lost 4; bases outside the gene matches: 11. Germline CDR1 and CDR2: SQVTM and ANQGSEA. This CDR3 is 15 amino acids long. The variable domain in full, completed from reference TRBV29-1 and TRBJ2-5, reads SAVISQKPSRDICQRGTSLTIQCQVDSQVTMMFWYRQQPGQSLTLIATANQGSEATYESGFVIDKFPISRPNLTFSTLTVSNMSPEDSSIYLCSVDDDRAGRETQYFGPGTRLLVL.

This chain connects TRBV25-1 to TRBJ2-1; TRBD2 agrees at 11 bases. The V segment lost 4 bases and the J segment 0 bases; nucleotides outside the gene matches: 5. The CDR3 length is 17 residues. Germline CDR1 and CDR2: MGHDK and SYGVNS. CDR3 region: CASSGGLAEISYNEQFF. The CDR3 DNA is TGTGCCAGCAGTGGGGGACTAGCGGAAATCTCCTACAATGAGCAGTTCTTC.

This clonotype has just a few counts. J is TRBJ2-5 and V is TRBV6-6; 8 bases map to TRBD1. With the DNA end fitting TRBJ2-7 better, the J assignment may be wrong. Germline V gives CDR1 MNHNY, CDR2 SVGAGI (reference sequence). This CDR3 has 14 amino acids. CDR3: CASSYLGQGDEQYF. The CDR3 nucleotides read TGTGCCAGCAGTTACTTAGGACAGGGTGACGAGCAGTACTTC.

This clonotype was seen only a few times. The rearrangement joins TRBV29-1 to TRBJ2-5; D is possibly TRBD1 (6 bases). This CDR3 region has 14 residues. In germline, CDR1 is SQVTM, CDR2 ANQGSEA. Between the trimmed V and J ends, which lost 8 bases and 0 bases, there was a span of 16 bases. This chain's CDR3 is CSTVEQGNQETQYF. The CDR3 DNA is TGCAGCACCGTAGAACAGGGCAACCAAGAGACCCAGTACTTC.

This chain uses TRBV6-2 or TRBV6-3 with TRBJ2-1, with 7 bases lining up with TRBD2. Germline CDR1 is MNHEY and CDR2 is SVGEGT. The length of the CDR3 is 14 residues. J lost 2 bases, V lost 8 bases, and 6 bases had no gene match. This CDR3 is CASLAGEAYNEQFF. The CDR3 bases are TGTGCCAGCCTGGCGGGAGAGGCCTACAATGAGCAGTTCTTC.

The V and J genes are TRBV2 and TRBJ2-1, with 9 bases aligning to TRBD2. Germline lookup yields CDR1 SNHLY and CDR2 FYNNEI. Losses at the gene ends were 1 base for V and 5 bases for J; bases not matched to a gene: 3. The CDR3 sequence is 15 residues long. The DNA for the CDR3 is TGTGCCAGCAGTGAAGGGCTAGCGGGGAACAATGAGCAGTTCTTC. Translation gives CASSEGLAGNNEQFF.

This rearrangement joins TRBV5-1 to TRBJ2-7; D is unresolved. The CDR3 covers 14 residues. Germline assignment: CDR1 SGHRS and CDR2 YFSETQ. The V end lost 0 bases, the J end lost 7 bases, and 14 bases lay between the germline ends. The CDR3 reads CASSLDGGFGEQYF. CDR3 DNA: TGCGCCAGCAGCTTGGATGGTGGGTTCGGTGAGCAGTACTTC.

This clonotype was counted only a few times. The chain employs TRBV9 and TRBJ2-5, with TRBD2 identical over 8 bases. The CDR3 has 16 amino acids. Trimming removed 0 bases from V and 5 bases from J; junction bases left unmatched: 9. Germline loops: CDR1 SGDLS, CDR2 YYNGEE. CDR3 in DNA: TGTGCCAGCAGCGTAGCTAGCGGGCGTTCCTTCGAGACCCAGTACTTC. Amino acid sequence: CASSVASGRSFETQYF.

The rearrangement uses TRBV5-1 and TRBJ2-5; 9 nucleotides align to TRBD2. There are 16 residues in the CDR3. Looked up from germline, CDR1 is SGHRS and CDR2 is YFSETQ. V lost 0 bases to trimming and J lost 1 base; unmatched junction nucleotides: 4. The CDR3 loop reads CASSLEASGIQETQYF. The CDR3 DNA reads TGCGCCAGCAGCTTGGAGGCTAGCGGGATCCAAGAGACCCAGTACTTC.